This TCR beta chain was obtained from a study of T cell responses to AZD1222 COVID-19 vaccine. The study's findings and limits: Donors were mostly white British, more females; clonal diversity possibly underestimated.

Repertoires were generated with immunoSEQ multiplex PCR, while TCRdb's copy carries only in-frame clones and drops some. Altogether fewer than 200,000 clones are present, approximately 90% being singletons, with the ten largest covering less than 2.5%. This CDR3 is built from 13 residues. V lost 3 bases and J lost 5, with 13 bases in between. CDR1 and CDR2 (germline): GTSNPN, SVGIG (reference sequence). A word on this clone: The target antigen is unknown.

The chain combines TRBV30 with TRBJ1-2; D remains unclear. This TCR was sampled from an adult in good health. The sequenced sample was peripheral blood, obtained on day 0 of AZD1222 vaccination. For the CDR3, the DNA is TGTGCCTGGAGGGGTGACAACCCTTATGGCTACACCTTC. Translation gives CAWRGDNPYGYTF.